These 29 T cell receptor beta chains originate from one sample sequenced in a study of blood T cell repertoires in COVID-19. Assay used: immunoSEQ multiplex PCR; TCRdb lists only in-frame clones, some missing. The sample carries roughly 230,000 clones, 70% to 90% recorded once. The material sequenced was PBMCs or T cells enriched from blood (not recorded which). Source of these receptors: a woman aged 50 to 60 who had been exposed to COVID-19.

The chain has TRBV28 and TRBJ2-5; TRBD2 might be the D (7 bases). From germline, CDR1 is MDHEN and CDR2 SYDVKM. The germline V and J ends were trimmed by 5 bases and 4 bases, with 11 bases remaining between them. This CDR3 has 13 residues. As DNA, the CDR3 is TGTGCCAGCAGTCAAGGGGGGGGAGAGACCCAGTACTTC. Encoded protein: CASSQGGGETQYF.

The chain links TRBV27 to TRBJ1-2; weak D call: TRBD1 (6 bases). This CDR3 is built from 13 residues. The ends were cut back, 5 bases at V and 5 bases at J, with 12 bases in the middle. In germline, CDR1 is MNHEY, CDR2 SMNVEV (reference sequence). The CDR3 loop reads CASSPGQLYGYTF. CDR3 sequence (DNA): TGTGCCAGCAGTCCCGGACAGTTGTATGGCTACACCTTC.

The chain links TRBV10-3 to TRBJ1-3; possibly TRBD1 for D (5 bases). The CDR3 totals 13 residues. V dropped 8 bases and J dropped 2 bases, with 10 bases sitting between them. Germline V gene lookup returns CDR1 ENHRY and CDR2 SYGVKD. DNA of the CDR3: TGTGCCATCGGGGGGGAAGCTGGAAACACCATATATTTT. It encodes CAIGGEAGNTIYF.

The V call is TRBV6-2 or TRBV6-3, the J call TRBJ1-2; TRBD1 matches 7 bases. CDR1 MNHEY and CDR2 SVGEGT come from the germline V gene. The CDR3 sequence is 15 residues long. J was trimmed by 5 bases and V by 4 bases; bases with no gene match: 10. CDR3 sequence (DNA): TGTGCCAGCAGTTCAACCGACAGGGCCAGTTATGGCTACACCTTC. Its protein is CASSSTDRASYGYTF.

This clone was observed a single time. The chain has TRBV6-5 and TRBJ1-6, with D hard to call. Germline CDR1 and CDR2: MNHEY and SVGAGI. This CDR3 is 13 amino acids long. Trimming took off 2 bases at V and 10 bases at J, with 9 bases between the two ends. The CDR3 sequence is CASSYREASPLHF. DNA for the CDR3: TGTGCCAGCAGTTACAGGGAGGCCTCACCCCTCCACTTT.

The chain employs TRBV10-3 and TRBJ2-3; D uncertain. Germline CDR1 and CDR2: ENHRY and SYGVKD. The CDR3 consists of 14 residues. The V and J ends lost 0 bases and 0 bases respectively, with 4 bases between them. The chain's CDR3 is CAISESGSTDTQYF. The CDR3, as DNA: TGTGCCATCAGTGAGTCCGGTAGCACAGATACGCAGTATTTT.

The J gene is TRBJ2-7, the V gene TRBV19; the match to TRBD1 covers 7 bases. From germline, CDR1 is LNHDA and CDR2 SQIVND (reference sequence). J was trimmed by 5 bases and V by 3 bases; bases with no gene match: 4. The CDR3 runs 13 residues. The CDR3 sequence: CASSIGRGNEQYF. The CDR3 bases are TGTGCCAGTAGTATTGGCAGGGGGAACGAGCAGTACTTC. The full variable domain, completed using reference TRBV19 and TRBJ2-7, is DGGITQSPKYLFRKEGQNVTLSCEQNLNHDAMYWYRQDPGQGLRLIYYSQIVNDFQKGDIAEGYSVSREKKESFPLTVTSAQKNPTAFYLCASSIGRGNEQYFGPGTRLTVT.

This clone showed up just a few times. The chain joins TRBV7-2 to TRBJ2-7, with TRBD2 identical over 8 bases. V was clipped by 1 base and J by 10 bases; unmatched bases: 9. Germline CDR1 reads SGHTA; CDR2 reads FQGNSA. The CDR3 totals 14 residues. CDR3 sequence: CASSLGGLGDPQYF. In DNA, the CDR3 is TGTGCCAGCAGCTTAGGGGGACTAGGGGACCCCCAGTACTTC. Full variable domain (outside the CDR3, taken from reference TRBV7-2 and TRBJ2-7): GAGVSQSPSNKVTEKGKDVELRCDPISGHTALYWYRQSLGQGLEFLIYFQGNSAPDKSGLPSDRFSAERTGGSVSTLTIQRTQQEDSAVYLCASSLGGLGDPQYFGPGTRLTVT.

This clone is a singleton in its sample. At one boundary the junction diverges from the germline segment, which might be a read error. The chain combines TRBV9 with TRBJ1-2; TRBD1 matches at 8 bases. Germline CDR1 SGDLS, CDR2 YYNGEE. The CDR3 sequence is 16 residues long. CDR3 sequence reads: CASSGGPTDREGGYTF. CDR3 coding DNA: TGTGCCAGCAGCGGGGGCCCGACGGACAGGGAAGGTGGCTACACATTC.

This clone was counted a few times. The chain carries TRBV6-4 and TRBJ1-5, with 8 positions matching TRBD1. CDR1 is MRHNA, CDR2 SNTAGT, per germline. The CDR3 extends over 17 amino acids. The V segment lost 0 bases and the J segment 6 bases; nucleotides outside the gene matches: 10. DNA of the CDR3: TGTGCCAGCAGTGACTCGGGGACAGGATTGAGACCTCAGCCCCAGCATTTT. Protein sequence: CASSDSGTGLRPQPQHF.

This clone was detected many times. Other DNA sequences of this sample code for an identical CDR3. This chain joins TRBV12-3 or TRBV12-4 and TRBJ2-5, with a weak D call TRBD1 (6 bases). The length of the CDR3 is 13 residues. Trimming left V 2 bases short and J 5 bases short, with 9 bases between. The CDR3 DNA sequence: TGTGCCAGCAGTTTATCAGGGGTTGAGACCCAGTACTTC. Its translation is CASSLSGVETQYF.

The chain has TRBV19 and TRBJ1-2; D is unclear. The CDR3 covers 13 residues. Trimming left V 5 bases short and J 8 bases short, with 15 bases between. Germline CDR1 is LNHDA and CDR2 is SQIVND (reference sequence). The CDR3 DNA is TGTGCCAGTAGTCGAGACACGAGTAAGGGCTACACCTTC. This encodes CASSRDTSKGYTF. The whole variable domain, filled in from reference TRBV19 and TRBJ1-2, reads DGGITQSPKYLFRKEGQNVTLSCEQNLNHDAMYWYRQDPGQGLRLIYYSQIVNDFQKGDIAEGYSVSREKKESFPLTVTSAQKNPTAFYLCASSRDTSKGYTFGSGTRLTVV.

The CDR3 here is CASSLSGTGYENTIYF. The CDR3 DNA sequence: TGTGCCAGCAGTTTATCCGGGACAGGGTATGAAAACACCATATATTTT. The rearrangement links TRBV28 to TRBJ1-3, with 9 bases fitting TRBD1. V was clipped by 1 base and J by 6 bases; unmatched bases: 7. The germline gives CDR1 MDHEN, CDR2 SYDVKM. The CDR3 consists of 16 residues.

The chain has TRBV7-2 and TRBJ2-7; 8 bases are a match to TRBD1. The germline V gene encodes CDR1 SGHTA and CDR2 FQGNSA. This CDR3 region has 14 residues. V was pared by 4 bases and J by 3 bases, with 5 bases of the junction left unmatched. The CDR3 loop reads CASSSAGTGYEQYF. The DNA for the CDR3 is TGTGCCAGCAGCTCTGCCGGGACAGGCTACGAGCAGTACTTC.

CDR3 protein: CASSVGTGRDTEAFF. As DNA, the CDR3 is TGTGCCAGTAGTGTGGGGACAGGGAGGGACACTGAAGCTTTCTTT. The V and J genes are TRBV19 and TRBJ1-1; 9 positions match TRBD1. Unmatched junction bases numbered 7, after V lost 5 bases and J lost 3 bases. Germline CDR1 reads LNHDA; CDR2 reads SQIVND (reference sequence). This CDR3 contains 15 residues.

The rearrangement uses TRBV19 and TRBJ2-1; 11 nucleotides match TRBD2. Germline CDR1 LNHDA, CDR2 SQIVND (reference sequence). V lost 7 bases, J lost 2 bases, and 7 bases stayed unmatched. The length of the CDR3 is 16 residues. CDR3 in amino acids: CASTGLAGLAYNEQFF. CDR3 nucleotides: TGTGCCAGTACAGGACTAGCGGGCCTAGCCTACAATGAGCAGTTCTTC.

CDR3 region: CASSRGQVSSEAFF. In nucleotides, the CDR3 is TGTGCCAGCAGCCGTGGACAGGTTAGCTCTGAAGCTTTCTTT. The chain employs TRBV13 and TRBJ1-1; TRBD1 matches at 7 bases. Germline loops: CDR1 PRHDT, CDR2 FYEKMQ (reference sequence). CDR3 size: 14 residues. The trim removed 5 bases at V and 6 bases at J, leaving 9 bases unmatched.

CDR3: CASSLRDREKWDQPQHF. CDR3 sequence (DNA): TGTGCCAGCAGCTTGCGGGACAGGGAGAAGTGGGATCAGCCCCAGCATTTT. The rearrangement joins TRBV7-8 to TRBJ1-5; 9 bases agree with TRBD1. The CDR3 loop spans 17 amino acids. Trimming removed 3 bases from V and 5 bases from J; junction bases left unmatched: 11. Germline lookup yields CDR1 SGHVS and CDR2 FQNEAQ.

The rearrangement joins TRBV5-5 to TRBJ1-2; 8 nucleotides agree with TRBD1. This CDR3 comprises 15 residues. The V gene's germline CDR1 is SGHKS and CDR2 YYEKEE (reference sequence). Trimming cost V 6 bases and J 2 bases; bases outside gene matches: 9. The CDR3 bases are TGTGCCAGCATAGACAGGGGAGACGGGAACTATGGCTACACCTTC. It is translated as CASIDRGDGNYGYTF.

The CDR3 DNA follows: TGTGCCAGCAGTGAAACAGGGGCTAGTGGCTACACCTTC. Its translation is CASSETGASGYTF. This chain uses TRBV6-1 with TRBJ1-2; TRBD1 matches at 7 bases. V gave up 2 bases and J gave up 7 bases; unmatched junction bases: 4. The CDR3 spans 13 residues. Germline CDR1 MNHNS, CDR2 SASEGT.

V and J are TRBV10-3 and TRBJ1-6; no definite D call. Germline CDR1 ENHRY, CDR2 SYGVKD. CDR3 length: 18 amino acids. V was shortened by 0 bases and J by 0 bases, with 12 bases between the two germline ends. Here the CDR3 reads CAISESGETRSYNSPLHF. DNA of the CDR3: TGTGCCATCAGTGAGTCAGGAGAGACCCGCTCCTATAATTCACCCCTCCACTTT.

This chain joins TRBV19 and TRBJ1-6; possibly TRBD1 for D (6 bases). V was trimmed by 3 bases and J by 9 bases, leaving 12 bases between them. The CDR3 length is 14 residues. The V gene's germline CDR1 is LNHDA and CDR2 SQIVND (reference sequence). In nucleotides, the CDR3 is TGTGCCAGTAGTATTAAGGGGGGGATTTCACCCCTCCACTTT. This translates into CASSIKGGISPLHF.

Here the CDR3 DNA reads TGTGCCAGCAGTTACTCAGGCAGGGAAGAGACCCAGTACTTC. Translation gives CASSYSGREETQYF. The chain uses TRBV6-5 and TRBJ2-5, with a possible D match to TRBD1 (5 bases). Trimming pared 0 bases from V and 3 bases from J, leaving 8 bases between. Germline CDR1 MNHEY, CDR2 SVGAGI. There are 14 residues in the CDR3.

The rearrangement uses TRBV19 and TRBJ1-2; 7 bases align to TRBD1. Germline V gene data show CDR1 as LNHDA and CDR2 as SQIVND (reference sequence). The length of the CDR3 is 15 residues. V lost 9 bases to trimming and J lost 4 bases; unmatched junction nucleotides: 14. The CDR3 protein is CARDPTGAHTYGYTF. The CDR3 DNA reads as TGTGCCAGGGATCCAACAGGGGCCCATACCTATGGCTACACCTTC.

This clone showed up just once. The CDR3 spells CSVSTGAYEQYF. DNA for the CDR3: TGCAGCGTCTCGACAGGGGCCTACGAGCAGTACTTC. The rearrangement links TRBV29-1 to TRBJ2-7; 8 bases are a match to TRBD1. Germline CDR1 SQVTM, CDR2 ANQGSEA. This CDR3 comprises 12 residues. Losses at the gene ends were 6 bases for V and 2 bases for J; bases not matched to a gene: 3.

The chain recombines TRBV27 with TRBJ2-7; TRBD1 aligns across 9 bases. Germline CDR1 MNHEY, CDR2 SMNVEV (reference sequence). V was clipped by 4 bases and J by 7 bases; unmatched bases: 8. The CDR3 is 14 residues long. Here the CDR3 DNA reads TGTGCCAGCAGTTCCGGGACAGGGAGGAAAGAGCAGTACTTC. Translating it yields CASSSGTGRKEQYF.

In its sample, this clone was seen a few times. The V and J genes are TRBV30 and TRBJ2-3, with D perhaps TRBD1 (5 bases). The CDR3 has 16 amino acids. The germline V and J ends were trimmed by 2 bases and 0 bases, with 15 bases remaining between them. Germline CDR1 is GTSNPN and CDR2 is SVGIG (reference sequence). CDR3 protein: CAWSSNTGSSTDTQYF. The CDR3, as DNA: TGTGCCTGGAGTTCCAATACAGGAAGCAGCACAGATACGCAGTATTTT.

V gene TRBV30 combines with J gene TRBJ1-2; D ambiguous. The CDR3 sequence is 11 residues long. The V end lost 5 bases, the J end lost 4 bases, and 8 bases lay between the germline ends. Looked up from germline, CDR1 is GTSNPN and CDR2 is SVGIG (reference sequence). CDR3 sequence reads: CAWGSRYGYTF. The DNA of the CDR3 is TGTGCCTGGGGCTCTCGCTATGGCTACACCTTC. The complete variable domain, with remaining parts taken from reference TRBV30 and TRBJ1-2, reads SQTIHQWPATLVQPVGSPLSLECTVEGTSNPNLYWYRQAAGRGLQLLFYSVGIGQISSEVPQNLSASRPQDRQFILSSKKLLLSDSGFYLCAWGSRYGYTFGSGTRLTVV.

V gene TRBV27 combines with J gene TRBJ1-5; TRBD1 might be the D (6 bases). This CDR3 has 13 amino acids. The V end was cut by 8 bases, the J end by 5 bases, with 13 bases between. Germline-derived CDR1 and CDR2 are MNHEY and SMNVEV (reference sequence). The CDR3 sequence: CASRGAGDQPQHF. The CDR3 DNA follows: TGTGCCAGCCGGGGGGCAGGCGATCAGCCCCAGCATTTT.